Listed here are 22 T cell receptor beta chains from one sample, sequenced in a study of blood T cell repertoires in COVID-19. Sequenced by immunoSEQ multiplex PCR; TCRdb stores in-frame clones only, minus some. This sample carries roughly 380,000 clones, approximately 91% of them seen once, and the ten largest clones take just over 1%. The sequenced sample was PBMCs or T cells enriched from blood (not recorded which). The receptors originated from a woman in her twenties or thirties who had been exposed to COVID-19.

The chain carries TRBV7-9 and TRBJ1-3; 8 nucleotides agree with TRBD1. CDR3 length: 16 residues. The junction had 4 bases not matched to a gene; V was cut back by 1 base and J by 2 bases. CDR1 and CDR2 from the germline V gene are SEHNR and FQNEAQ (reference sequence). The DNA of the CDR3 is TGTGCCAGCAGCTTAGTCAGGGGGCAAGCTGGAAACACCATATATTTT. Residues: CASSLVRGQAGNTIYF.

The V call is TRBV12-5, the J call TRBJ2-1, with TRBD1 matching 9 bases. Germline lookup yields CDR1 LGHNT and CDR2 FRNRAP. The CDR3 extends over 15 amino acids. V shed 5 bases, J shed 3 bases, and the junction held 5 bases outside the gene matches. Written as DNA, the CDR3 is TGTGCTAGTGGTCTAACAGGGGGCAACTACAATGAGCAGTTCTTC. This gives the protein CASGLTGGNYNEQFF.

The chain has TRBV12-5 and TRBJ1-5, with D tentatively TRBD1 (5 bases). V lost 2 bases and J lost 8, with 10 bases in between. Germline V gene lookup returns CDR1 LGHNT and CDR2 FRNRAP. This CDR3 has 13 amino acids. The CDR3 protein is CASGLPPGEPQHF. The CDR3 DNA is TGTGCTAGTGGTTTGCCCCCGGGGGAGCCCCAGCATTTT.

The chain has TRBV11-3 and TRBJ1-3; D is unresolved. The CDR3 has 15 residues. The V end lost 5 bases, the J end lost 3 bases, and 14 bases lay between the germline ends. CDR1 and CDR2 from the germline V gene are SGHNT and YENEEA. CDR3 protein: CASSPPGRDGNTIYF. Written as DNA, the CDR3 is TGTGCCAGCAGCCCCCCCGGGAGGGATGGAAACACCATATATTTT.

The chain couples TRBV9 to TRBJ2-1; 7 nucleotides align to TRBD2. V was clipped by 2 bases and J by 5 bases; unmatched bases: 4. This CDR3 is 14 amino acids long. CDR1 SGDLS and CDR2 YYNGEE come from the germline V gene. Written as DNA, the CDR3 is TGTGCCAGCAGCGTGGCCCGGGGGGACAATGAGCAGTTCTTC. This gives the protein CASSVARGDNEQFF.

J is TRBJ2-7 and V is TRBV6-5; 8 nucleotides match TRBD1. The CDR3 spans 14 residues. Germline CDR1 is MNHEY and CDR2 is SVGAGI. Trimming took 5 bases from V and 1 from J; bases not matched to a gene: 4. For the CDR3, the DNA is TGTGCCAGCAGTCCACGACAGGGGTCCTACGAGCAGTACTTC. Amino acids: CASSPRQGSYEQYF.

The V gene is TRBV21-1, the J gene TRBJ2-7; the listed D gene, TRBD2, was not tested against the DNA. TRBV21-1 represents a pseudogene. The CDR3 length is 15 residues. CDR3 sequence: CASSEQLAGPYEQYF. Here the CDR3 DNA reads TGTGCCAGCAGCGAACAACTAGCGGGACCGTACGAGCAGTACTTC.

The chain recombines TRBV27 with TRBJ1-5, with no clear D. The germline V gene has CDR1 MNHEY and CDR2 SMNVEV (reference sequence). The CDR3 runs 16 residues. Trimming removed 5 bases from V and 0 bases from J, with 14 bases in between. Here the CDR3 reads CASSISPHNSNQPQHF. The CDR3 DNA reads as TGTGCCAGCAGTATTTCACCTCACAATAGCAATCAGCCCCAGCATTTT.

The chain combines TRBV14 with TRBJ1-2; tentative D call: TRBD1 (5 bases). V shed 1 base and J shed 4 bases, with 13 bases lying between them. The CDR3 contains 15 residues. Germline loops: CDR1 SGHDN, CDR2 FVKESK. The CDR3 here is CASSQAGVGTYGYTF. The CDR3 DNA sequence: TGTGCCAGCAGCCAAGCGGGGGTAGGGACCTATGGCTACACCTTC.

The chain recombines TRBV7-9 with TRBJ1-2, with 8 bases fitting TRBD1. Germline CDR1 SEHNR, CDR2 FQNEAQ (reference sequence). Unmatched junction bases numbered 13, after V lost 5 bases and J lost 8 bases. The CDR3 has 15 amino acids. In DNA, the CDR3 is TGTGCCAGCAGCCCGCCGGGACAGGAGGCATCAGGCTACACCTTC. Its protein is CASSPPGQEASGYTF. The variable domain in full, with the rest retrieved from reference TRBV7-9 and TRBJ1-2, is DTGVSQNPRHKITKRGQNVTFRCDPISEHNRLYWYRQTLGQGPEFLTYFQNEAQLEKSRLLSDRFSAERPKGSFSTLEIQRTEQGDSAMYLCASSPPGQEASGYTFGSGTRLTVV.

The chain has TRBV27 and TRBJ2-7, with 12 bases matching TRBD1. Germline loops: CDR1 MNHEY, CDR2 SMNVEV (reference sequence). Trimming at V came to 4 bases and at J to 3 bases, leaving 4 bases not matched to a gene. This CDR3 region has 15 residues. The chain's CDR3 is CASSSRDRGLYEQYF. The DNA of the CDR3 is TGTGCCAGCAGTTCCCGGGACAGGGGGCTCTACGAGCAGTACTTC.

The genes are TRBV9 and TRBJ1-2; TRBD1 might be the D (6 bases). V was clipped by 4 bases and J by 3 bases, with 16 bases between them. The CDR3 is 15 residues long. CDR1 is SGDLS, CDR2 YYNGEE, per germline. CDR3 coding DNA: TGTGCCAGCAGCTCACTACCGGGACAAGACTATGGCTACACCTTC. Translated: CASSSLPGQDYGYTF.

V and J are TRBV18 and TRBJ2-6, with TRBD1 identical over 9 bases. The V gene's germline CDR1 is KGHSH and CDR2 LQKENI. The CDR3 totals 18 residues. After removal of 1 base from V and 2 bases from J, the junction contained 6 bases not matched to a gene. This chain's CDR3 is CASSPRTGVGTGANVLTF. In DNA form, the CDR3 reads TGTGCCAGCTCACCACGGACAGGGGTGGGCACTGGGGCCAACGTCCTGACTTTC. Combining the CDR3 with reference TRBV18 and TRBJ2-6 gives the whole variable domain NAGVMQNPRHLVRRRGQEARLRCSPMKGHSHVYWYRQLPEEGLKFMVYLQKENIIDESGMPKERFSAEFPKEGPSILRIQQVVRGDSAAYFCASSPRTGVGTGANVLTFGAGSRLTVL.

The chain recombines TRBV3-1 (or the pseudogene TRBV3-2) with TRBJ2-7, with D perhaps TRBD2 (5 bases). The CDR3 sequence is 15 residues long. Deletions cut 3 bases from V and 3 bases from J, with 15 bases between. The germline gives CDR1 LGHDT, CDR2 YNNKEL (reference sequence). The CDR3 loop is CASSHVSGASYEQYF. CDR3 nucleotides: TGTGCCAGCAGCCATGTCAGCGGAGCTAGCTACGAGCAGTACTTC.

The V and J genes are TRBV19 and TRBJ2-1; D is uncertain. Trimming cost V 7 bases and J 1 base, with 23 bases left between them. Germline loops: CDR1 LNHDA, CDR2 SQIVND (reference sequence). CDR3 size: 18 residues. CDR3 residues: CASTPIDGPWRSYNEQFF. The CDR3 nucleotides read TGTGCCAGTACCCCTATAGATGGTCCATGGCGGTCCTACAATGAGCAGTTCTTC.

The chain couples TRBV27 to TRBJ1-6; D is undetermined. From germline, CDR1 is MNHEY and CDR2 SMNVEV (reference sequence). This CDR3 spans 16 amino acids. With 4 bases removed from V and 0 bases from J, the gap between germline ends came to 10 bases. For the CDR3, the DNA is TGTGCCAGCAGTTCGGCCCCGGGCTCCTATAATTCACCCCTCCACTTT. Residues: CASSSAPGSYNSPLHF.

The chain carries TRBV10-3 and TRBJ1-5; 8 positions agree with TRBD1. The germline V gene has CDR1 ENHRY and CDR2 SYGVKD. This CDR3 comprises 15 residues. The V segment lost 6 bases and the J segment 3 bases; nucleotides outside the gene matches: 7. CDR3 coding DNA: TGTGCCATCAGGGCTACACAGGGGGACAATCAGCCCCAGCATTTT. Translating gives CAIRATQGDNQPQHF.

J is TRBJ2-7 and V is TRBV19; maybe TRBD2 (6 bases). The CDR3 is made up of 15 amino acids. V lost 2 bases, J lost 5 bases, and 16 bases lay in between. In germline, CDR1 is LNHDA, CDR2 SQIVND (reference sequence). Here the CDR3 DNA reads TGTGCCAGTAGTATACGGTGGGGAGGTCTCGACGAGCAGTACTTC. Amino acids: CASSIRWGGLDEQYF.

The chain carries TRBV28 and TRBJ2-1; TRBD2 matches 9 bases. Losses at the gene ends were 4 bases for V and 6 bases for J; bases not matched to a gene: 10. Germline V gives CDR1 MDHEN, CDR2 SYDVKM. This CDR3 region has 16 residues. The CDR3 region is CASSSAAGGQGNEQFF. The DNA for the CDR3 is TGTGCCAGCAGTTCCGCGGCGGGAGGGCAGGGCAATGAGCAGTTCTTC.

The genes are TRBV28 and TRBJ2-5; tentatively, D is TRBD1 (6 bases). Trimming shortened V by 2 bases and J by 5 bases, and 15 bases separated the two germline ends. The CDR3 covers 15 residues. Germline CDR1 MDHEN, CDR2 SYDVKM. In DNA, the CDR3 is TGTGCCAGCAGTTTACTGGACAGCGACGGGGAGACCCAGTACTTC. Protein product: CASSLLDSDGETQYF. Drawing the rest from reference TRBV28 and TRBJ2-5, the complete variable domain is DVKVTQSSRYLVKRTGEKVFLECVQDMDHENMFWYRQDPGLGLRLIYFSYDVKMKEKGDIPEGYSVSREKKERFSLILESASTNQTSMYLCASSLLDSDGETQYFGPGTRLLVL.

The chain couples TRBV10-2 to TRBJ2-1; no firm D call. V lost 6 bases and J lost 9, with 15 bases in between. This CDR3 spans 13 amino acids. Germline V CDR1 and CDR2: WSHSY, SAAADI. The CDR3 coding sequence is TGCGCCAGCAGCGACCCGCTAGTCGGTGAGCAGTTCTTC. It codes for CASSDPLVGEQFF.

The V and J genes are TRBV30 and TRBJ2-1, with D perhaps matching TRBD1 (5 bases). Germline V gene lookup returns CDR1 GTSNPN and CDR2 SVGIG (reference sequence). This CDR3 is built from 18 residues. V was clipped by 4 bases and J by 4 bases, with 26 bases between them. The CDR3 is CAWNKRWDSEKGYNEQFF. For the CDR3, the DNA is TGTGCCTGGAATAAACGGTGGGATTCAGAAAAGGGGTACAATGAGCAGTTCTTC.